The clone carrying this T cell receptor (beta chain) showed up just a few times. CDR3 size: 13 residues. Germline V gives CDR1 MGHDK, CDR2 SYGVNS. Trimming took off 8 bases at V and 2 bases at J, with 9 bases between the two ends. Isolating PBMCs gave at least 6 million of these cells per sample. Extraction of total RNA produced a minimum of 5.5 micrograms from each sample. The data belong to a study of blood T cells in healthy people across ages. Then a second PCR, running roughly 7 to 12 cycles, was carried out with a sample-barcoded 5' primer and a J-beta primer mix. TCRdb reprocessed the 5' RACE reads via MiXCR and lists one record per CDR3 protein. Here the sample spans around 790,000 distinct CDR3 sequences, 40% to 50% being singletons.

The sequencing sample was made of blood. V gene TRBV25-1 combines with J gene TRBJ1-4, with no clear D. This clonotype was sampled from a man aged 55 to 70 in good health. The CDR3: CASGMQTNEKLFF. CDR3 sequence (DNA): TGTGCCAGCGGGATGCAGACTAATGAAAAACTGTTTTTT.